This is a list of T cell receptor beta chains from one sample in a study of technical replicates of blood from a handful of donors. TCRdb's copy holds only in-frame clones and misses some; the assay was immunoSEQ multiplex PCR. The data show about 69,000 clones, over 70% seen once. Sequencing was performed on PBMCs. All receptors derive from a human donor in good health. Some clones in this sample may be carry-over from other donors' samples. Both conserved end residues are part of each CDR3. Each record gives: CDR3 DNA, CDR3 protein, clone size, D gene, V gene, J gene. The D gene is left open where the match is weak. Rows may omit the clone size; those that give it use once, few, many or a size class.

TGTGCCAGCAGCTTAGCGGCGGGGCTAGCGATGCGGCAGTTCTTC,CASSLAAGLAMRQFF,NA,NA,TRBV7-6,TRBJ2-1
TGTGCCAGCAGCCAAGAGGCGGGGCCTTACACAGATACGCAGTATTTT,CASSQEAGPYTDTQYF,NA,NA,TRBV4-2,TRBJ2-3
TGTGCCAGCAGCTTACTGGGACAGGGCGGGGGGGCCAACGTCCTGACTTTC,CASSLLGQGGGANVLTF,NA,TRBD1,TRBV5-6,TRBJ2-6
TGTGCCAGCAGCCCGCAGACTAGCGGGGGCTTGTGGTATTTT,CASSPQTSGGLWYF,NA,TRBD2,TRBV7-9,TRBJ2-3
TGTGCCAGCAGCCCTTATAACATGAACACTGAAGCTTTCTTT,CASSPYNMNTEAFF,once,NA,TRBV21-1,TRBJ1-1
TGCGCCAGCAGCCTAAGACAGGGGCAGAATCAGCCCCAGCATTTT,CASSLRQGQNQPQHF,NA,TRBD1,TRBV4-3,TRBJ1-5
TGTGCCAGCAGTTTATCGGGGACAGGGGGAGATACGCAGTATTTT,CASSLSGTGGDTQYF,NA,TRBD1,TRBV27,TRBJ2-3
TGTGCCCCCGAGGAGGCGTGGGGGACTAGCGGGATGGATAATGAGCAGTTCTTC,CAPEEAWGTSGMDNEQFF,NA,NA,TRBV21-1,TRBJ2-1
TGTGCCAGTAGTATAGGACAGGCCTTCTCTGGGGCCAACGTCCTGACTTTC,CASSIGQAFSGANVLTF,NA,NA,TRBV19,TRBJ2-6
TGCAGCGTTGAAGGGACAGGGGCTGCGACGGTCGAGCAGTACTTC,CSVEGTGAATVEQYF,NA,TRBD1,TRBV29-1,TRBJ2-7
TGTGCCAGCACCCGGACACCGAGTACCGGGGAGCTGTTTTTT,CASTRTPSTGELFF,NA,NA,TRBV7-3,TRBJ2-2
TGTGCCAGCAGCCTCGGGAGAGCAGGTGAGCAGTTCTTC,CASSLGRAGEQFF,NA,NA,TRBV7-3,TRBJ2-1
TGTGCCAGCAGCCATAGCGGGAAGAGCTCCTACGAGCAGTACTTC,CASSHSGKSSYEQYF,NA,TRBD2,TRBV11-2,TRBJ2-7
TGTGCCAGCAGCTTCGACGGACTAGCGGGGTACCAAGAGACCCAGTACTTC,CASSFDGLAGYQETQYF,NA,TRBD2,TRBV11-2,TRBJ2-5
TGTGCCAGCAGCTTGTGGGAGGGAAGAAACACCATATATTTT,CASSLWEGRNTIYF,NA,NA,TRBV5-8,TRBJ1-3
TGTGCCAGCAGCTATGGACTCAGTAGCGGGGGCAATGAGCAGTTCTTC,CASSYGLSSGGNEQFF,NA,TRBD2,TRBV11-2,TRBJ2-1
TGCGCCAGCAGCTTACAACAGGGGGCGGTCGGGGAGCTGTTTTTT,CASSLQQGAVGELFF,NA,TRBD1,TRBV5-1,TRBJ2-2
TGTGCCAGCAGCTTACTTGGGGGGGCCACTGAAGCTTTCTTT,CASSLLGGATEAFF,NA,NA,TRBV7-9,TRBJ1-1
TGCGCCAGCAGCTTGGAGTGGTGGACAGGTCGAAATACGCAGTATTTT,CASSLEWWTGRNTQYF,NA,TRBD1,TRBV5-1,TRBJ2-3
TGTGCCTGGAGAGGGGACTGGATGTGGAATGAGCAGTTCTTC,CAWRGDWMWNEQFF,NA,NA,TRBV30,TRBJ2-1
TGTGCCAGCAGTGCTAGCGGGGGCTCCTACAATGAGCAGTTCTTC,CASSASGGSYNEQFF,NA,TRBD2,TRBV6-4,TRBJ2-1
TGTGCCAGCAGCGCCGGGACAGGGGGCAGGGGCACTGAAGCTTTCTTT,CASSAGTGGRGTEAFF,once,TRBD1,TRBV7-3,TRBJ1-1
TGCGCCAGCAGCTTGACAGGGACAGCCTATGGCTACACCTTC,CASSLTGTAYGYTF,NA,TRBD1,TRBV5-1,TRBJ1-2
TGCGCCAGCAGCCAAGCACAGGGGATTGAGCAGTTCTTC,CASSQAQGIEQFF,NA,TRBD1,TRBV4-3,TRBJ2-1
TGTGCCAGCAGTCGTGGGAGCGGGAGAAACGATGAGCAGTTCTTC,CASSRGSGRNDEQFF,NA,TRBD2,TRBV6-4,TRBJ2-1
TGTGCCAGCAGCCTCCAAAGAGCTAACTATGGCTACACCTTC,CASSLQRANYGYTF,NA,NA,TRBV7-2,TRBJ1-2
TGTGCCAGCAGCACAGGGTTTGTTTCACCCCTCCACTTT,CASSTGFVSPLHF,few,NA,TRBV6-1,TRBJ1-6
TGCGCCAGCAGCCAAGATTCCTCTCGAGGGCGGAATACCTACAATGAGCAGTTCTTC,CASSQDSSRGRNTYNEQFF,once,NA,TRBV4-3,TRBJ2-1
TGTGCCAGCGGGGGCAGGATCAACACCGGGGAGCTGTTTTTT,CASGGRINTGELFF,once,NA,TRBV2,TRBJ2-2
TGTGCCAGCAGTACAGGTGGTACTAACTATGGCTACACCTTC,CASSTGGTNYGYTF,once,NA,TRBV6-6,TRBJ1-2
TGCGCCAGCAGCCCTGGCCCAGGGGGCAGCTACGAGCAGTACTTC,CASSPGPGGSYEQYF,NA,TRBD1,TRBV5-1,TRBJ2-7
TGTGCCAGCTCACGTCAGGGGGGCTACGAGCAGTACTTC,CASSRQGGYEQYF,NA,NA,TRBV18,TRBJ2-7
TGTGCCAGCTCCCCGTTCGCGGCGGGGCAAAGCACAGATACGCAGTATTTT,CASSPFAAGQSTDTQYF,NA,NA,TRBV18,TRBJ2-3
TGTGCCAGTAGTATAAATCCTAGCACTAGCACAGATACGCAGTATTTT,CASSINPSTSTDTQYF,NA,NA,TRBV19,TRBJ2-3
TGTGCCTGGAACAGGGGGCTTTACGAGCAGTACTTC,CAWNRGLYEQYF,NA,TRBD1,TRBV30,TRBJ2-7
TGTGCCAGCAGCTTCCGCGGGGGGAATTACAATGAGCAGTTCTTC,CASSFRGGNYNEQFF,NA,TRBD2,TRBV5-4,TRBJ2-1
TGCGCCAGCAGCCAGGGACTAGCGGGGGCCACTGGGCATGCAGAGACCCAGTACTTC,CASSQGLAGATGHAETQYF,NA,TRBD2,TRBV5-1,TRBJ2-5
TGTGCCAGCAGCCCAAAACTAGTGGGCGGGGAGCTGTTTTTT,CASSPKLVGGELFF,NA,NA,TRBV13,TRBJ2-2
TGTGCCAGCAGCTTTGGTAGCGGGCAAGCCTACGAGCAGTACTTC,CASSFGSGQAYEQYF,NA,TRBD2,TRBV11-2,TRBJ2-7
TGTGCCAGCAGCCCAACTAGCGGGGGGGGGTCCGGGGAGCTGTTTTTT,CASSPTSGGGSGELFF,NA,TRBD2,TRBV4-2,TRBJ2-2
TGTGCCAGCAGCTTAGGGGACAGGGAACAGCCCCAGCATTTT,CASSLGDREQPQHF,NA,TRBD1,TRBV7-2,TRBJ1-5
TGTGCCAGCAGCTTCCTCCGGGGACAGGTCAATGAGCAGTTCTTC,CASSFLRGQVNEQFF,NA,TRBD1,TRBV7-2,TRBJ2-1
TGTGCCAGTACGGCCAGCGGGGTAGCCAAAAACATTCAGTACTTC,CASTASGVAKNIQYF,NA,TRBD2,TRBV19,TRBJ2-4
TGTGCCAGCAGGCCCGAGACACTCTTCACAGATACGCAGTATTTT,CASRPETLFTDTQYF,NA,NA,TRBV6-5,TRBJ2-3
TGTGCCAGCAGCGTAGGGGCTACAGAATCCTACGAGCAGTACTTC,CASSVGATESYEQYF,NA,NA,TRBV9,TRBJ2-7
TGTGCCATCAGCACACAGGGGGGGAAAAACATTCAGTACTTC,CAISTQGGKNIQYF,NA,NA,TRBV10-3,TRBJ2-4
TGTGCCAGCAGCTTAGAGGGACAGGGTTACAATTCACCCCTCCACTTT,CASSLEGQGYNSPLHF,NA,TRBD1,TRBV7-2,TRBJ1-6
TGTGCCAGCAGCGCTGGGGAGGGCCGGTCCACCGGGGAGCTGTTTTTT,CASSAGEGRSTGELFF,once,TRBD2,TRBV11-2,TRBJ2-2